The next 12 T cell receptor beta chains were all read from a single sample in a study of shared clonotypes between healthy human individuals. Naive CD8 isolation took CD45RO-negative cells positively selected for CCR7 and excluded terminally differentiated effector memory CD45RA+ cells. Profiling relied on immunoSEQ multiplex PCR, and the TCRdb table lists in-frame clones only, not all of them. Here the sample spans about 2 million clones, roughly 94% being singletons. The specimen sequenced was naive CD8+ T cells sorted from blood. The receptor set was obtained from a man younger than 35 in good health.

This chain joins TRBV5-4 and TRBJ1-2; D is ambiguous. Trimming stripped 0 bases from V and 3 bases from J, with 9 bases between. CDR1 and CDR2 (germline): SGHNT, YYREEE (reference sequence). The CDR3 is made up of 14 amino acids. CDR3 sequence: CASSLGGLDYGYTF. CDR3 coding DNA: TGTGCCAGCAGCTTGGGGGGTTTAGACTATGGCTACACCTTC.

This clone occurred once. This chain connects TRBV27 to TRBJ2-7, with 7 bases lining up with TRBD2. The CDR3 has 15 residues. The junction had 9 bases not matched to a gene; V was cut back by 2 bases and J by 5 bases. In germline, CDR1 is MNHEY, CDR2 SMNVEV (reference sequence). CDR3 in amino acids: CASSLQAGLYHEQYF. As DNA, the CDR3 is TGTGCCAGCAGTTTACAAGCGGGGCTTTACCACGAGCAGTACTTC.

This chain connects TRBV15 to TRBJ2-6; 12 bases line up with TRBD1. The trim removed 2 bases at V and 0 bases at J, leaving 11 bases unmatched. The CDR3 spans 21 residues. Germline loops: CDR1 LNHNV, CDR2 YYDKDF (reference sequence). The CDR3 protein is CATSRQGQGAYLGSGANVLTF. The CDR3 bases are TGTGCCACCAGCAGACAGGGACAGGGGGCGTATTTGGGCTCTGGGGCCAACGTCCTGACTTTC.

This chain joins TRBV19 and TRBJ2-5; D unresolved. Germline loops: CDR1 LNHDA, CDR2 SQIVND (reference sequence). The ends were cut back, 3 bases at V and 2 bases at J, with 4 bases in the middle. The CDR3 contains 12 residues. Here the CDR3 DNA reads TGTGCCAGTAGTATGGGACAAGAGACCCAGTACTTC. It is translated as CASSMGQETQYF.

This clone was detected once. The chain uses TRBV27 and TRBJ2-3, with D uncertain. V dropped 5 bases and J dropped 5 bases, with 11 bases sitting between them. From germline, CDR1 is MNHEY and CDR2 SMNVEV (reference sequence). The CDR3 loop spans 13 amino acids. CDR3 in DNA: TGTGCCAGCAGTCCCCCGATGGGAGATACGCAGTATTTT. Translating it yields CASSPPMGDTQYF.

The gene calls are TRBV4-1 and TRBJ1-1; D gene uncertain. The CDR3 contains 12 residues. The V end was cut by 5 bases, the J end by 6 bases, with 10 bases between. Germline values: CDR1 MGHRA, CDR2 YSYEKL. The CDR3 loop reads CASSINGAEAFF. CDR3 nucleotides: TGCGCCAGCAGCATCAACGGGGCTGAAGCTTTCTTT.

This rearrangement joins TRBV5-6 to TRBJ2-7; no definite D call. Germline assignment: CDR1 SGHDT and CDR2 YYEEEE. Trimming took off 0 bases at V and 1 base at J, with 17 bases between the two ends. The CDR3 contains 17 residues. CDR3 sequence (DNA): TGTGCCAGCAGCTTGGTACCGGGTAAAGAGCTGTCCTACGAGCAGTACTTC. Translating it yields CASSLVPGKELSYEQYF.

The rearrangement joins TRBV27 to TRBJ2-5; 10 bases align to TRBD2. The CDR3 is made up of 16 amino acids. V was clipped by 0 bases and J by 2 bases; unmatched bases: 3. CDR1 is MNHEY, CDR2 SMNVEV, per germline (reference sequence). The CDR3 is CASSLSLAGEQETQYF. The CDR3 region has the DNA TGTGCCAGCAGTTTATCTCTAGCGGGAGAGCAAGAGACCCAGTACTTC.

This clone was recorded once. The chain is built from TRBV5-8 and TRBJ2-4; either TRBD1 or TRBD2 may supply D (5 bases each). This CDR3 has 18 residues. CDR1 is SGHTS, CDR2 YDEGEE, per germline. Trimming cost V 4 bases and J 8 bases, with 28 bases left between them. CDR3 DNA sequence: TGTGCCAGCAGCGCCTTCGGGGCTGGCGGCCTAGAGCGTGACATTCAGTACTTC. Its protein is CASSAFGAGGLERDIQYF.

The genes are TRBV7-6 and TRBJ1-5; D unresolved. The CDR3 runs to 14 residues. Looked up from germline, CDR1 is SGHVS and CDR2 is FNYEAQ. Trimming stripped 3 bases from V and 2 bases from J, with 8 bases between. The CDR3, as DNA: TGTGCCAGCAGCTTGGGTTTTGGCAATCAGCCCCAGCATTTT. Translation: CASSLGFGNQPQHF.

The chain recombines TRBV5-8 with TRBJ2-2, with D maybe TRBD1 (6 bases). V was shortened by 4 bases and J by 4 bases, with 14 bases between the two germline ends. CDR1 SGHTS and CDR2 YDEGEE come from the germline V gene. The CDR3 has 15 amino acids. Here the CDR3 reads CASSLTGPGTGELFF. CDR3 DNA: TGTGCCAGCAGCCTGACAGGCCCCGGCACCGGGGAGCTGTTTTTT.

J is TRBJ2-7 and V is TRBV13, with 8 bases identical to TRBD2. CDR3 size: 15 residues. Trimming took 2 bases from V and 0 from J; bases not matched to a gene: 3. Germline CDR1 and CDR2: PRHDT and FYEKMQ (reference sequence). CDR3 nucleotides: TGTGCCAGCAGCTTACGGGAGGGTTACTCCTACGAGCAGTACTTC. It translates to CASSLREGYSYEQYF.